This TCR beta chain was profiled in a study of spatial heterogeneity in lung cancer. Turning to the study itself: More beta-chain than alpha-chain sequences were consistently detected. Each unique TCR and UMI combination was seen more than ten times on average in raw reads. Overall study findings and caveats: Counts that tracked tumor mutation counts were those of expanded intratumoral alpha and beta TCRs.

Germline CDR1 is SGHAT and CDR2 is FQNNGV. This CDR3 spans 14 amino acids. The V and J ends lost 6 bases and 5 bases respectively, with 13 bases between them. By sample share, this clonotype is medium-sized. Its antigen remains unknown. This beta chain is off target for a library built for alpha chains, so its abundance means little. TCRdb called the 5' RACE reads again in MiXCR, with one record for every CDR3 protein. The data contain over 2,000 distinct CDR3 sequences, 5.5% of them seen just once; the ten biggest clones take up approximately 20%. Time point noted: sample taken at primary tumor resection.

The sequencing here drew on lung tumor tissue, taken at surgery. This receptor was obtained from a male donor with early-stage non-small cell lung cancer. The chain employs TRBV11-2 and TRBJ1-4, with D possibly matching TRBD1 (5 bases). CDR3 in amino acids: CASRRPGTNEKLFF. The CDR3 DNA sequence: TGTGCCAGCAGAAGGCCAGGGACGAATGAAAAACTGTTTTTT.